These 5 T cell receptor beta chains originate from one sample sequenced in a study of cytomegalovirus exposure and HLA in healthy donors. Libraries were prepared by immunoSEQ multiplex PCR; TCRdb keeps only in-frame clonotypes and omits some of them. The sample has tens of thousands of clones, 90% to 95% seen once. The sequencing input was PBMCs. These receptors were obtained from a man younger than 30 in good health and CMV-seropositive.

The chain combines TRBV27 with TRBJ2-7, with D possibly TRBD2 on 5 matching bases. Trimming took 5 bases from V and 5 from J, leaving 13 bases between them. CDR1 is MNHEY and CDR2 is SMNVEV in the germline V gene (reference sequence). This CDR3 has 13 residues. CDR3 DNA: TGTGCCAGCAGTCACGGAGTCGGGAACGAGCAGTACTTC. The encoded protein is CASSHGVGNEQYF.

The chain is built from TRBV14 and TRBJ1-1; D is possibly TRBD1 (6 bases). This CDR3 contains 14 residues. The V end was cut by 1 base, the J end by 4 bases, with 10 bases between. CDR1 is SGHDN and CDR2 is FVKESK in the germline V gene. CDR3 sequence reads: CASSQVRGSTEAFF. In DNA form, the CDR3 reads TGTGCCAGCAGCCAAGTGAGGGGGAGCACTGAAGCTTTCTTT.

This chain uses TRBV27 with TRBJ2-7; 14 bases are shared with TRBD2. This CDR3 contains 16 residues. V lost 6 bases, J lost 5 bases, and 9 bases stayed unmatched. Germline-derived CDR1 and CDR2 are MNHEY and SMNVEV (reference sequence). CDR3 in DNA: TGTGCCAGCAGACCCATCGGACTAGCGGGAGGAAACGAGCAGTACTTC. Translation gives CASRPIGLAGGNEQYF.

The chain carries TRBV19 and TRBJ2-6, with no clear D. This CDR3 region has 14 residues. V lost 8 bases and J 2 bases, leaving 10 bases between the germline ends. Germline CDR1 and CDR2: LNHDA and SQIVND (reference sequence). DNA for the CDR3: TGTGCCAGTCAGAGGAGTGCTGGGGCCAACGTCCTGACTTTC. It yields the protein CASQRSAGANVLTF.

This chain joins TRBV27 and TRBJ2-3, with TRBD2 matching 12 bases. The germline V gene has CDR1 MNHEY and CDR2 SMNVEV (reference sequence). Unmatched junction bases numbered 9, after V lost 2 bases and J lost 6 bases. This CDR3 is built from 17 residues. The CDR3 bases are TGTGCCAGCAGTTTAAATCGTCTAGCGGGAGGGGCCGATACGCAGTATTTT. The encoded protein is CASSLNRLAGGADTQYF.